One and the same sample provided the 24 T cell receptor beta chains below, sequenced in a study of a mutant IDH1 vaccine in newly diagnosed glioma. Method: immunoSEQ multiplex PCR; TCRdb's copy keeps in-frame clones and lacks some. Of 35,000 to 40,000 clones listed, approximately 92% were seen once; the top ten hold about 18%. Time point given: baseline, week 1 (first vaccination visit). This sample's treatment: pre-vaccination baseline after standard-of-care therapy. The material sequenced was PBMCs, taken from a glioma patient treated with radiotherapy, temozolomide or both. The receptors derive from a man aged 18 to 29 with glioma.

The rearrangement links TRBV4-1 to TRBJ2-1, with a possible D match to TRBD2 (7 bases). Looked up from germline, CDR1 is MGHRA and CDR2 is YSYEKL. Deletions cut 4 bases from V and 9 bases from J, with 22 bases between. The CDR3 is 16 residues long. The CDR3 DNA reads TGCGCCAGCAGCCTCCTCTTCGGGGAGGGGGGGGCTGAGCAGTTCTTC. Its translation: CASSLLFGEGGAEQFF.

The chain employs TRBV7-9 and TRBJ2-7; D may be TRBD2 (5 bases). CDR3 length equals 13 residues. The germline V gene has CDR1 SEHNR and CDR2 FQNEAQ (reference sequence). Trimming pared 3 bases from V and 2 bases from J, leaving 8 bases between. The CDR3 DNA is TGTGCCAGCAGCTTCTCCGGGGCCTACGAGCAGTACTTC. Translated, it gives CASSFSGAYEQYF.

The chain couples TRBV7-2 to TRBJ2-5; TRBD2 matches 9 bases. The length of the CDR3 is 14 residues. Trimming cost V 5 bases and J 5 bases; bases outside gene matches: 6. Germline CDR1 SGHTA, CDR2 FQGNSA. CDR3 DNA sequence: TGTGCCAGCAGCCCCGGGAGCGGGAGGGAGACCCAGTACTTC. Translated: CASSPGSGRETQYF.

The gene calls are TRBV7-2 and TRBJ2-1; 14 bases map to TRBD2. Germline lookup yields CDR1 SGHTA and CDR2 FQGNSA. The CDR3 covers 16 residues. V trimming: 5 bases; J trimming: 7 bases; junction bases outside the gene matches: 7. The CDR3 sequence: CASSPRLAGGKNEQFF. As DNA, the CDR3 is TGTGCCAGCAGCCCAAGACTAGCGGGAGGGAAGAATGAGCAGTTCTTC.

This clone is classed as medium-sized. The J gene is TRBJ2-7, the V gene TRBV7-2, with D perhaps TRBD1 or TRBD2 (6 bases each). CDR1 is SGHTA, CDR2 FQGNSA, per germline. The V end lost 1 base, the J end lost 2 bases, and 12 bases lay between the germline ends. The CDR3 runs to 15 residues. This chain's CDR3 is CASSLEGGGPYEQYF. The CDR3 DNA follows: TGTGCCAGCAGCTTAGAGGGGGGCGGGCCCTACGAGCAGTACTTC.

The V and J genes are TRBV4-3 and TRBJ1-3; TRBD1 might be the D (6 bases). V lost 3 bases and J 0 bases, leaving 12 bases between the germline ends. The CDR3 is 16 amino acids. Germline V gives CDR1 LGHNA, CDR2 YSLEER. The CDR3 nucleotides read TGCGCCAGCAGCCAGGACAGCCTCCTCTCTGGAAACACCATATATTTT. Its translation is CASSQDSLLSGNTIYF.

The chain combines TRBV10-3 with TRBJ2-1; D unresolved. CDR1 and CDR2 from the germline V gene are ENHRY and SYGVKD. Trimming removed 3 bases at V and 0 bases at J, with 12 bases between. The CDR3 extends over 16 amino acids. Here the CDR3 reads CAISDPGRNSYNEQFF. The CDR3 DNA sequence: TGTGCCATCAGTGATCCAGGCCGTAACTCCTACAATGAGCAGTTCTTC.

The chain joins TRBV6-5 to TRBJ1-6, with 9 bases identical to TRBD1. The CDR3 sequence is 14 residues long. Losses at the gene ends were 6 bases for V and 9 bases for J; bases not matched to a gene: 6. Per germline, CDR1 MNHEY and CDR2 SVGAGI. The CDR3 DNA reads TGTGCCAGCAGGGGACAGGGAGGAACTTCACCCCTCCACTTT. Its translation is CASRGQGGTSPLHF.

The count of this clone is one. The V call is TRBV4-3, the J call TRBJ2-7, with a weak D call TRBD1 (5 bases). Germline lookup yields CDR1 LGHNA and CDR2 YSLEER. The CDR3 extends over 13 amino acids. Between the trimmed V and J ends, which lost 0 bases and 4 bases, there was a span of 7 bases. CDR3 sequence reads: CASSQDQGYEQYF. CDR3 bases: TGCGCCAGCAGCCAAGACCAGGGTTACGAGCAGTACTTC.

The chain links TRBV4-2 to TRBJ2-7; TRBD2 aligns across 12 bases. The CDR3 consists of 15 residues. V was clipped by 5 bases and J by 2 bases; unmatched bases: 4. The germline V gene has CDR1 LGHNA and CDR2 YNFKEQ. The CDR3 nucleotides read TGTGCCAGCAGCGAGACTAGCGGGAGTACCTACGAGCAGTACTTC. Translation gives CASSETSGSTYEQYF.

This chain connects TRBV5-6 to TRBJ1-5; 9 positions agree with TRBD1. The trim removed 4 bases at V and 0 bases at J, leaving 2 bases unmatched. The CDR3 is made up of 15 amino acids. Per germline, CDR1 SGHDT and CDR2 YYEEEE. The CDR3 region is CASSRGQGSNQPQHF. The CDR3 DNA reads as TGTGCCAGCAGCCGGGGACAGGGTAGCAATCAGCCCCAGCATTTT. The variable domain in full, completed from reference TRBV5-6 and TRBJ1-5, reads DAGVTQSPTHLIKTRGQQVTLRCSPKSGHDTVSWYQQALGQGPQFIFQYYEEEERQRGNFPDRFSGHQFPNYSSELNVNALLLGDSALYLCASSRGQGSNQPQHFGDGTRLSIL.

The chain carries TRBV5-4 and TRBJ2-1, with D unresolved. The CDR3 loop spans 13 amino acids. Germline CDR1 and CDR2: SGHNT and YYREEE (reference sequence). V dropped 0 bases and J dropped 7 bases, with 8 bases sitting between them. The CDR3 DNA follows: TGTGCCAGCAGCTTGGGAGATGTTAATGAGCAGTTCTTC. This translates into CASSLGDVNEQFF.

The rearrangement joins TRBV6-5 to TRBJ1-6; TRBD1 is a possible D gene (5 bases). Looked up from germline, CDR1 is MNHEY and CDR2 is SVGAGI. This CDR3 comprises 14 residues. Trimming took off 7 bases at V and 7 bases at J, with 14 bases between the two ends. The CDR3 is CASTLVGGNSPLHF. The CDR3 nucleotides read TGTGCCAGCACCCTCGTGGGGGGGAATTCACCCCTCCACTTT.

This chain connects TRBV6-1 to TRBJ1-1; weak D call: TRBD1 (6 bases). Trimming removed 6 bases from V and 1 base from J, with 15 bases in between. The CDR3 is 15 residues long. In germline, CDR1 is MNHNS, CDR2 SASEGT. CDR3 DNA: TGTGCCAGCAGCGGAGGGGGGGACTCGAACACTGAAGCTTTCTTT. Translating gives CASSGGGDSNTEAFF.

This CDR3 reads CASSLLTLLGTDTQYF. CDR3 sequence (DNA): TGTGCCAGCAGCCTACTTACCCTTTTGGGCACAGATACGCAGTATTTT. This chain joins TRBV7-9 and TRBJ2-3; D is ambiguous. V lost 5 bases to trimming and J lost 1 base, with 16 bases between them. Germline lookup yields CDR1 SEHNR and CDR2 FQNEAQ (reference sequence). There are 16 residues in the CDR3.

This chain links TRBV6-5 with TRBJ2-7; D is possibly TRBD2 (6 bases). Germline values: CDR1 MNHEY, CDR2 SVGAGI. V was pared by 2 bases and J by 0 bases, with 14 bases between. This CDR3 is built from 16 residues. CDR3 nucleotides: TGTGCCAGCAGTTACGCTACAAGGACTAACTCCTACGAGCAGTACTTC. It yields the protein CASSYATRTNSYEQYF.

The chain joins TRBV19 to TRBJ2-7, with D tentatively TRBD2 (5 bases). This CDR3 contains 13 residues. The germline CDR1 and CDR2 sequences are LNHDA and SQIVND (reference sequence). Deletions cut 8 bases from V and 2 bases from J, with 13 bases between. CDR3 amino acids: CASGFPGAYEQYF. The CDR3 DNA follows: TGTGCCAGTGGGTTTCCCGGGGCCTACGAGCAGTACTTC.

The chain is built from TRBV19 and TRBJ2-5, with 14 bases matching TRBD2. Germline V lookup: CDR1 LNHDA, CDR2 SQIVND (reference sequence). This CDR3 is built from 16 residues. Trimming cost V 5 bases and J 4 bases; bases outside gene matches: 6. CDR3 protein: CASSEGLAGVPETQYF. The CDR3 bases are TGTGCCAGTAGTGAGGGACTAGCGGGAGTTCCAGAGACCCAGTACTTC.

For the CDR3, the DNA is TGCAGCGCCTCCGAACCGTCTAATGAAAAACTGTTTTTT. Amino acid sequence: CSASEPSNEKLFF. This chain uses TRBV29-1 with TRBJ1-4; D unclear. CDR3 size: 13 residues. Germline V gene data show CDR1 as SQVTM and CDR2 as ANQGSEA. Trimming took 7 bases from V and 3 from J, leaving 12 bases between them.

The chain links TRBV28 to TRBJ2-1; 11 bases align to TRBD2. The V gene end was trimmed by 4 bases and the J gene end by 4 bases; junction bases not matched to a gene: 6. Looked up from germline, CDR1 is MDHEN and CDR2 is SYDVKM. The CDR3 runs to 16 residues. In DNA, the CDR3 is TGTGCCAGCAGTTCCCTCCGACTAGCGGGGTACAATGAGCAGTTCTTC. Its translation is CASSSLRLAGYNEQFF. Full variable domain (remainder filled in from reference TRBV28 and TRBJ2-1): DVKVTQSSRYLVKRTGEKVFLECVQDMDHENMFWYRQDPGLGLRLIYFSYDVKMKEKGDIPEGYSVSREKKERFSLILESASTNQTSMYLCASSSLRLAGYNEQFFGPGTRLTVL.

CDR3 in amino acids: CASCEANYGYTF. The DNA of the CDR3 is TGTGCCAGCTGCGAAGCTAACTATGGCTACACCTTC. This rearrangement joins TRBV6-1 to TRBJ1-2; D unresolved. Germline assignment: CDR1 MNHNS and CDR2 SASEGT. This CDR3 is 12 amino acids long. Trimming left V 8 bases short and J 0 bases short, with 7 bases between.

This chain joins TRBV4-3 and TRBJ2-7; no firm D call. Germline-derived CDR1 and CDR2 are LGHNA and YSLEER. This CDR3 is 15 amino acids long. V was pared by 0 bases and J by 2 bases, with 11 bases between. The CDR3 loop reads CASSQDSSQAYEQYF. As DNA, the CDR3 is TGCGCCAGCAGCCAAGATAGCAGCCAGGCCTACGAGCAGTACTTC.

The chain joins TRBV6-1 to TRBJ1-1; D gene uncertain. The CDR3 consists of 14 residues. The germline V gene encodes CDR1 MNHNS and CDR2 SASEGT. Trimming shortened V by 2 bases and J by 6 bases, and 13 bases separated the two germline ends. CDR3 bases: TGTGCCAGCAGTGAAAACAGCCCTCAGGCTGAAGCTTTCTTT. Translated: CASSENSPQAEAFF.

Only one count was recorded for this clone. J is TRBJ1-4 and V is TRBV6-6; D not certain. The CDR3 runs 16 residues. Germline V CDR1 and CDR2: MNHNY, SVGAGI (reference sequence). V lost 5 bases, J lost 2 bases, and 15 bases lay in between. The CDR3: CASSKNTYPTNEKLFF. The CDR3 nucleotides read TGTGCCAGCAGTAAAAACACTTACCCCACTAATGAAAAACTGTTTTTT.